The source of this T cell receptor (beta chain) is a study of T cells in women clearing cervical HPV infection. Profiled with immunoSEQ multiplex PCR; TCRdb holds only in-frame clones, not every one. This sample's table has tens of thousands of clones. On this clone itself: Read coverage stops 3 residues before the CDR3 terminus; the germline J gene supplies the remainder.

Per germline, CDR1 WNHNN and CDR2 SYGVQD (reference sequence). Trimming removed 8 bases from V and 6 bases from J; junction bases left unmatched: 13. The CDR3 totals 15 residues. This chain links TRBV10-1 with TRBJ2-1; 7 bases align to TRBD1. The specimen sequenced was blood buffy coat. The sequence was collected from a woman aged 18 to 75 with a cervical HPV16 infection that either progressed to CIN3+ or cleared (not recorded which). Incomplete CDR3 DNA: TGCGCCAGCGGCCCTGGGCGGGCAGGGGGCAATGAG. This encodes CASGPGRAGGNE. The whole CDR3 protein is CASGPGRAGGNEQFF.